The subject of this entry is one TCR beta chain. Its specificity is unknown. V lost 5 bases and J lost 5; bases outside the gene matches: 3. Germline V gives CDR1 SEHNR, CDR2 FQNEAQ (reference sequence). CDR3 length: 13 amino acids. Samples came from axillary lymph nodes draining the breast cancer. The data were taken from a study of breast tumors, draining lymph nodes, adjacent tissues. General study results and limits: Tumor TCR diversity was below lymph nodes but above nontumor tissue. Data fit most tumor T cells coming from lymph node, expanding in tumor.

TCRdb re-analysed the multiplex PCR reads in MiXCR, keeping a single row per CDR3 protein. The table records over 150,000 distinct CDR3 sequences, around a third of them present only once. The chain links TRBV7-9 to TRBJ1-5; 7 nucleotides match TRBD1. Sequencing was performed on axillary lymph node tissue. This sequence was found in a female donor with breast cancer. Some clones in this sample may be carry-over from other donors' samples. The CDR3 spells CASSITGDQPQHF. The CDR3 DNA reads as TGTGCCAGCAGCATTACAGGGGATCAGCCCCAGCATTTT.